These 8 T cell receptor beta chains came from one sample sequenced in a study of CD8 T cells in ankylosing spondylitis. Whole-study findings and limits: Typical of ankylosing spondylitis blood, it appeared, was a TCR beta motif of under 10 highly homologous variants.

These receptors have no known antigen. TCRdb reanalysed the 5' RACE reads using MiXCR and keeps one entry per CDR3 protein. The top ten clones hold under 7.5% of a sample with just under 550,000 distinct CDR3 sequences, more than 9.5% of them seen once. Sequencing used blood, either unsorted or a sorted T cell fraction (not recorded which). The receptors come from a male donor with ankylosing spondylitis.

This chain uses TRBV5-1 with TRBJ2-1; 14 positions agree with TRBD2. The germline V gene encodes CDR1 SGHRS and CDR2 YFSETQ. With 5 bases clipped from V and 9 bases from J, the junction kept 4 bases outside the gene matches. CDR3 length: 14 amino acids. This chain's CDR3 is CASRGLAGAGEQFF. For the CDR3, the DNA is TGCGCCAGCAGGGGACTAGCGGGAGCTGGTGAGCAGTTCTTC. Combining the CDR3 with reference TRBV5-1 and TRBJ2-1 gives the whole variable domain KAGVTQTPRYLIKTRGQQVTLSCSPISGHRSVSWYQQTPGQGLQFLFEYFSETQRNKGNFPGRFSGRQFSNSRSEMNVSTLELGDSALYLCASRGLAGAGEQFFGPGTRLTVL.

This clonotype occurred a few times. This sequence joins TRBV5-4 and TRBJ2-5, with D unclear. The V end was cut by 4 bases, the J end by 2 bases, with 12 bases between. CDR1 is SGHNT, CDR2 YYREEE, per germline (reference sequence). The CDR3 sequence is 14 residues long. This CDR3 reads CASSPPRHQETQYF. The CDR3 coding sequence is TGTGCCAGCAGCCCCCCACGGCATCAAGAGACCCAGTACTTC.

The table lists this clonotype with a few counts. This chain joins TRBV4-1 and TRBJ2-7, with TRBD2 as a possible D gene (5 bases). The CDR3 consists of 17 residues. The germline V gene has CDR1 MGHRA and CDR2 YSYEKL. Trimming left V 0 bases short and J 2 bases short, with 17 bases between. CDR3 residues: CASSQDALGRGPYEQYF. CDR3 sequence (DNA): TGCGCCAGCAGCCAAGATGCCTTAGGACGGGGTCCCTACGAGCAGTACTTC.

This clonotype appeared many times. This rearrangement joins TRBV12-3 or TRBV12-4 to TRBJ1-1; possibly TRBD1 for D (5 bases). CDR3 length: 14 amino acids. V lost 2 bases, J lost 1 base, and 8 bases lay in between. CDR3 DNA: TGTGCCAGCAGTTTATACAGGACGAACACTGAAGCTTTCTTT. Amino acid sequence: CASSLYRTNTEAFF.

This clonotype was seen ten or more times. This chain links TRBV29-1 with TRBJ2-1, with 10 bases that match TRBD2. CDR1 and CDR2 from the germline V gene are SQVTM and ANQGSEA. CDR3 length: 14 amino acids. With V trimmed by 6 bases and J by 5 bases, 7 bases remained unmatched. DNA of the CDR3: TGCAGCGTCAGATCCGGGACTAGCGACAATGAGCAGTTCTTC. Translated: CSVRSGTSDNEQFF.

This clonotype has more than one count but fewer than ten. V is TRBV20-1 and J is TRBJ2-3; no firm D call. Trimming stripped 6 bases from V and 7 bases from J, with 11 bases between. This CDR3 has 11 residues. Looked up from germline, CDR1 is DFQATT and CDR2 is SNEGSKA (reference sequence). In nucleotides, the CDR3 is TGCAGTGCAGAAACCTCATATACGCAGTATTTT. The encoded protein is CSAETSYTQYF.

The V call is TRBV10-2, the J call TRBJ1-1, with 10 bases fitting TRBD1. Germline CDR1 WSHSY, CDR2 SAAADI. V shed 2 bases, J shed 5 bases, and the junction held 11 bases outside the gene matches. The CDR3 runs 17 residues. The CDR3 region has the DNA TGCGCCAGCAGTGAGACCTCCTGGGACAGGGGAGGGACTGAAGCTTTCTTT. Translated: CASSETSWDRGGTEAFF.

This clonotype has only a few counts. The rearrangement links TRBV27 to TRBJ1-2; weak D call: TRBD1 (5 bases). The CDR3 runs to 15 residues. CDR1 and CDR2 (germline): MNHEY, SMNVEV (reference sequence). The ends were cut back, 6 bases at V and 3 bases at J, with 17 bases in the middle. The CDR3 bases are TGTGCCAGCAGACCCGACAGTTTAAGCTACTATGGCTACACCTTC. Its translation is CASRPDSLSYYGYTF.